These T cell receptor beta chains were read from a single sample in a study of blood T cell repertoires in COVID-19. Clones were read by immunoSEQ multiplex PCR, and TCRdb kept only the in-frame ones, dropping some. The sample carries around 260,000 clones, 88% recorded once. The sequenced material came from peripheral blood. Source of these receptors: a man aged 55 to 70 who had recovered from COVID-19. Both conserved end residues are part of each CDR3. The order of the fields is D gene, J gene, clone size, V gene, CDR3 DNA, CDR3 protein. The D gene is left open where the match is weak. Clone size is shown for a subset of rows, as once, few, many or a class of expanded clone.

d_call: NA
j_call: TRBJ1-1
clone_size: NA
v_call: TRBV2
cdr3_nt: TGTGCCACCTTGGGGGGCACTGAAGCTTTCTTT
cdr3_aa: CATLGGTEAFF

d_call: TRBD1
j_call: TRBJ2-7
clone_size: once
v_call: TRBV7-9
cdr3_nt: TGTGCCAGCAGCTTAAGCCAGGGGGTCGGGGAGCAGTACTTC
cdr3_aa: CASSLSQGVGEQYF

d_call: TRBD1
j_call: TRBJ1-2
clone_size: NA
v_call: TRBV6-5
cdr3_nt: TGTGCCAGCAGTCCTACCTGGACAGGGGACCCTGGCTACACCTTC
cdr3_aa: CASSPTWTGDPGYTF

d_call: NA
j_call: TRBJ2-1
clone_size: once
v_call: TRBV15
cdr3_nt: TGTGCCACCAGCAGAGATCGGGCTAGGGGGTCCCCCTACAATGAGCAGTTCTTC
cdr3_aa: CATSRDRARGSPYNEQFF

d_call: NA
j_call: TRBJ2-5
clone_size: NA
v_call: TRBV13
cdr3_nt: TGTGCCAGCAGCCTCCGACAGAGTCAAGAGACCCAGTACTTC
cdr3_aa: CASSLRQSQETQYF

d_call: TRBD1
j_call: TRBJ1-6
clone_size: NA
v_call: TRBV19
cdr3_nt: TGTGCCACGAGACCCGGTGCAGGGGGCTTCAATTCACCCCTCCACTTT
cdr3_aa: CATRPGAGGFNSPLHF

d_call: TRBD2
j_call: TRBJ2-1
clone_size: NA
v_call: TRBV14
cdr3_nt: TGTGCCAGCAGCCAAGATTTCGGGGGGTTCAATGAGCAGTTCTTC
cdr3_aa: CASSQDFGGFNEQFF

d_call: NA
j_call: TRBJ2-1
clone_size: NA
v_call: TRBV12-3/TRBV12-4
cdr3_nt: TGTGCCAGCAGTTTAGCTCCCAACAATGAGCAGTTCTTC
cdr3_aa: CASSLAPNNEQFF

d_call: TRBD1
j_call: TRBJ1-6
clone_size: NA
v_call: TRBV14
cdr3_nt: TGTGCCAGCAGCCAATATCCCAGGACAGGGGTCTCACCCCTCCACTTT
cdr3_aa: CASSQYPRTGVSPLHF

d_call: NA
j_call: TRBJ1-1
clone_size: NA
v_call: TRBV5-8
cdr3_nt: TGTGCCAGCAGCTTGGGGCTGAGCGCTGAAGCTTTCTTT
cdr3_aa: CASSLGLSAEAFF

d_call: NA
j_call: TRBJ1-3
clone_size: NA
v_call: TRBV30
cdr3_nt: TGTGCCTGGAGTGGACAGCAGCTCTCTGGAAACACCATATATTTT
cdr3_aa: CAWSGQQLSGNTIYF

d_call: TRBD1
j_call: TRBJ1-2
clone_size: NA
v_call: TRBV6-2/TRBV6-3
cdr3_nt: TGTGCCAGCAGTTACCGGACGGACAGGGGCAGCGGCTACACCTTC
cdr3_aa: CASSYRTDRGSGYTF

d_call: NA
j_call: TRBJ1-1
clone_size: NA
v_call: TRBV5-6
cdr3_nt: TGTGCCAGCAGCTTGGTCGGTTTTGGCACTGAAGCTTTCTTT
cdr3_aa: CASSLVGFGTEAFF

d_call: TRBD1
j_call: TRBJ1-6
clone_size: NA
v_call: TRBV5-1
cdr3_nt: TGCGCCAGCAGCTCTCCCTCCGGGACAGGGTTTTCACCCCTCCACTTT
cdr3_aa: CASSSPSGTGFSPLHF

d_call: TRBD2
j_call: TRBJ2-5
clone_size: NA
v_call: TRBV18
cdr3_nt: TGTGCCAGCTCACCGACTAGCGGGGGAGAGACCCAGTACTTC
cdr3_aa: CASSPTSGGETQYF

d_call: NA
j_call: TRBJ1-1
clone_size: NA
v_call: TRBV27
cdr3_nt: TGTGCCAGCAGTGCAGGGAGGTTGGGGACTGAAGCTTTCTTT
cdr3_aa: CASSAGRLGTEAFF

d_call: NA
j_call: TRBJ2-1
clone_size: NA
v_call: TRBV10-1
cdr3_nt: TGCGCCAGCAGTGAGCCCCGCAGAGGCGGCATATACAATGAGCAGTTCTTC
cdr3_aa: CASSEPRRGGIYNEQFF

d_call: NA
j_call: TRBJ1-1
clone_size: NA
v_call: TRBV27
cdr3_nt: TGTGCCAGCTCAGGGAATAGTCGGGAAGCTTTCTTT
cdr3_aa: CASSGNSREAFF

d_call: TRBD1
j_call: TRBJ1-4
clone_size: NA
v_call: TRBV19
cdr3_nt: TGTGCCAGTAAGGTGCTTCCGGGACAGGGGGCGTTGGATAATGAAAAACTGTTTTTT
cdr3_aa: CASKVLPGQGALDNEKLFF

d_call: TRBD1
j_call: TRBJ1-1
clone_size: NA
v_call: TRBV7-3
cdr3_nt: TGTGCCAGCAGCTTACAGGTCGGACAGGGACCAAACACTGAAGCTTTCTTT
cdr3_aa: CASSLQVGQGPNTEAFF

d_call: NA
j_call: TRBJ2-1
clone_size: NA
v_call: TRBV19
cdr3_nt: TGTGCCAGTGGGAGAAATGAGCAGTTCTTC
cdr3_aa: CASGRNEQFF

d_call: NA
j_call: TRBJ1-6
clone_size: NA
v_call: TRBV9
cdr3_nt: TGTGCCAGCAGCGTAGAGGGGGGGCGGTATGGTTCACCCCTCCACTTT
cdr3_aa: CASSVEGGRYGSPLHF